Each of the 22 T cell receptor beta chains below was sequenced from the same sample in a study of regulatory T cells in long-lasting Graves disease. Libraries of TCR beta came from iRepertoire HTBI primers plus Arm-PCR of CDR3 regions. A single record per CDR3 protein comes from TCRdb applying MiXCR to the multiplex PCR reads. The table includes 400,000 to 500,000 distinct CDR3 sequences, around 21% detected once. Time point of the sample: persistent/refractory GD, antithyroid drugs over 5 years with positive TRAb. PBMC-derived RNA was used for the TCR library. Material: peripheral blood mononuclear cells (PBMCs), obtained when the disease was refractory, from a patient treated with antithyroid drugs. These receptors were obtained from a female donor with Graves disease.

The chain has TRBV20-1 and TRBJ1-1; TRBD1 matches at 8 bases. The CDR3 is 12 residues long. The V gene end was trimmed by 3 bases and the J gene end by 11 bases; junction bases not matched to a gene: 8. In germline, CDR1 is DFQATT, CDR2 SNEGSKA (reference sequence). Here the CDR3 reads CSASDRTGRAFF. The CDR3 bases are TGCAGTGCTAGTGACCGGACAGGGAGGGCTTTCTTT.

This clonotype was seen ten or more times. J is TRBJ1-2 and V is TRBV7-2; D ambiguous. V gave up 5 bases and J gave up 4 bases, with 11 bases separating them. Germline V CDR1 and CDR2: SGHTA, FQGNSA. The CDR3 consists of 13 residues. The DNA of the CDR3 is TGTGCCAGCAGCCCAGGAGGGATCTATGGCTACACCTTC. The encoded protein is CASSPGGIYGYTF.

There are many counts of this clonotype. The V gene is TRBV2, the J gene TRBJ2-2; TRBD2 is a possible D gene (5 bases). Germline V CDR1 and CDR2: SNHLY, FYNNEI. V lost 2 bases and J lost 2, with 9 bases in between. This CDR3 has 15 residues. CDR3: CASSERTQNTGELFF. In DNA, the CDR3 is TGTGCCAGCAGTGAACGGACTCAAAACACCGGGGAGCTGTTTTTT.

Many counts were recorded for this clonotype. The CDR3, as DNA: TGTGCCAGCAGAATCGGGCAGGTTAATCAGCCCCAGCATTTT. Amino acid sequence: CASRIGQVNQPQHF. The chain links TRBV12-3 or TRBV12-4 to TRBJ1-5; D remains ambiguous. Trimming shortened V by 6 bases and J by 4 bases, and 13 bases separated the two germline ends. The CDR3 extends over 14 amino acids.

This clonotype came up many times. This rearrangement joins TRBV7-2 to TRBJ1-2, with D tentatively TRBD1 (6 bases). CDR1 is SGHTA, CDR2 FQGNSA, per germline. CDR3 size: 15 residues. V lost 5 bases to trimming and J lost 6 bases, with 19 bases between them. The CDR3 bases are TGTGCCAGCAGCCCCCTAACAGACAGGCCGGATGGCTACACCTTC. This translates into CASSPLTDRPDGYTF.

This clonotype was observed a single time. A far larger clone is one nucleotide away, so this likely arose from a read error. The gene calls are TRBV11-2 and TRBJ1-6; unclear D gene. The CDR3 extends over 12 amino acids. CDR1 is SGHAT and CDR2 is FQNNGV in the germline V gene. Trimming took off 5 bases at V and 10 bases at J, with 9 bases between the two ends. The CDR3, as DNA: TGTGCCAGCAGCATAGCAGGCTCACCCCTCCACTTT. Its protein product is CASSIAGSPLHF.

The chain links TRBV6-1 to TRBJ1-3; no clear D. The germline CDR1 and CDR2 sequences are MNHNS and SASEGT. V lost 10 bases and J 0 bases, leaving 13 bases between the germline ends. The CDR3 is 14 residues long. CDR3 DNA: TGTGCCATAACGGCAGATAACTCTGGAAACACCATATATTTT. The encoded protein is CAITADNSGNTIYF.

The chain employs TRBV7-9 and TRBJ2-2; the D gene is possibly TRBD2 (5 bases). CDR1 and CDR2 from the germline V gene are SEHNR and FQNEAQ (reference sequence). Trimming pared 3 bases from V and 8 bases from J, leaving 16 bases between. This CDR3 has 15 residues. The CDR3 bases are TGTGCCAGCAGCTTTTCGGGAACCTCGAAAGGGGAGCTGTTTTTT. This gives the protein CASSFSGTSKGELFF.

The chain is built from TRBV4-1 and TRBJ2-5, with a possible D match to TRBD2 (5 bases). CDR1 is MGHRA, CDR2 YSYEKL, per germline. This CDR3 spans 14 amino acids. The ends were cut back, 2 bases at V and 2 bases at J, with 9 bases in the middle. The CDR3 is CASSQLEGQETQYF. The CDR3 region has the DNA TGCGCCAGCAGCCAACTTGAGGGACAAGAGACCCAGTACTTC.

In its sample, this clonotype was seen a few times. The V call is TRBV20-1, the J call TRBJ2-2; D is unclear. V dropped 6 bases and J dropped 6 bases, with 8 bases sitting between them. The length of the CDR3 is 11 residues. Germline V lookup: CDR1 DFQATT, CDR2 SNEGSKA (reference sequence). CDR3 residues: CSAQAPGELFF. The CDR3 DNA sequence: TGCAGTGCCCAAGCCCCCGGGGAGCTGTTTTTT.

The chain employs TRBV14 and TRBJ2-7, with D perhaps assigned TRBD1 or TRBD2 (5 bases each). Trimming left V 0 bases short and J 6 bases short, with 9 bases between. This CDR3 comprises 13 residues. The germline V gene encodes CDR1 SGHDN and CDR2 FVKESK. CDR3 DNA: TGTGCCAGCAGCCAAGAGGGGGTCCCCGAGCAGTACTTC. It translates to CASSQEGVPEQYF.

In its sample, this clonotype was seen a few times. The V gene is TRBV6-1, the J gene TRBJ1-1, with D unclear. The CDR3 length is 9 residues. The V and J ends lost 2 bases and 9 bases respectively, with 1 base between them. Germline V CDR1 and CDR2: MNHNS, SASEGT. The CDR3 DNA reads as TGTGCCAGCAGTGAACAAGCTTTCTTT. Its translation is CASSEQAFF.

A single count supports this clonotype. This rearrangement joins TRBV27 to TRBJ2-1; D perhaps matches TRBD1 (6 bases). Deletions cut 5 bases from V and 4 bases from J, with 12 bases between. The CDR3 runs to 14 residues. The germline gives CDR1 MNHEY, CDR2 SMNVEV (reference sequence). CDR3 sequence reads: CASSRGTGYNEQFF. In DNA form, the CDR3 reads TGTGCCAGCAGTCGAGGAACAGGGTACAATGAGCAGTTCTTC.

Ten or more counts support this clonotype. CDR3 sequence (DNA): TGTGCCACCAGCAGTGGGGAAGAAGAGACCCAGTACTTC. Translating it yields CATSSGEEETQYF. V gene TRBV15 combines with J gene TRBJ2-5; D unresolved. This CDR3 comprises 13 residues. CDR1 and CDR2 from the germline V gene are LNHNV and YYDKDF (reference sequence). V lost 3 bases and J lost 3, with 8 bases in between.

This chain uses TRBV5-1 with TRBJ2-7, with a weak D call TRBD1 (5 bases). V was trimmed by 0 bases and J by 3 bases, leaving 19 bases between them. Germline V CDR1 and CDR2: SGHRS, YFSETQ. This CDR3 is 17 amino acids long. In DNA, the CDR3 is TGCGCCAGCAGCTTGGAGGGCAGGGCCTCGATTTTCTACGAGCAGTACTTC. Encoded protein: CASSLEGRASIFYEQYF.

This clonotype was picked up many times. The V gene is TRBV7-2, the J gene TRBJ2-7, with D perhaps matching TRBD1 or TRBD2 (7 bases each). The CDR3 runs 14 residues. Trimming removed 6 bases at V and 1 base at J, with 13 bases between. CDR1 and CDR2 from the germline V gene are SGHTA and FQGNSA. CDR3 region: CASRQGGSSYEQYF. Here the CDR3 DNA reads TGTGCCAGCAGGCAGGGGGGGTCTTCCTACGAGCAGTACTTC. The whole variable domain, filled in from reference TRBV7-2 and TRBJ2-7, reads GAGVSQSPSNKVTEKGKDVELRCDPISGHTALYWYRQSLGQGLEFLIYFQGNSAPDKSGLPSDRFSAERTGGSVSTLTIQRTQQEDSAVYLCASRQGGSSYEQYFGPGTRLTVT.

Remarks on this clonotype: A much larger clone is a single base away; this may be a read error. The conserved final phenylalanine or tryptophan is absent from the CDR3, which likely points to a read error. The chain uses TRBV2 and TRBJ2-7, with 7 nucleotides matching TRBD2. Germline V lookup: CDR1 SNHLY, CDR2 FYNNEI. The ends lost 4 bases at V and 0 bases at J; junction bases unmatched: 12. CDR3 size: 17 residues. The CDR3 is CASSGHFTSAHSYEQYI. The CDR3 DNA is TGTGCCAGCAGTGGCCACTTTACTAGCGCTCACTCCTACGAGCAGTACATC.

This clonotype has a handful of counts. This rearrangement joins TRBV5-1 to TRBJ1-2; perhaps TRBD1 as D (6 bases). Germline V gene sequence: CDR1 SGHRS, CDR2 YFSETQ. With 4 bases removed from V and 4 bases from J, the gap between germline ends came to 11 bases. CDR3 length: 13 amino acids. In nucleotides, the CDR3 is TGCGCCAGCAGCAGGGGGGTTAGCTATGGCTACACCTTC. Its translation: CASSRGVSYGYTF.

The J gene is TRBJ2-1, the V gene TRBV11-3; 13 nucleotides match TRBD2. The ends lost 1 base at V and 7 bases at J; junction bases unmatched: 4. Germline CDR1 reads SGHNT; CDR2 reads YENEEA. The CDR3 totals 16 residues. CDR3 in amino acids: CASSLGGTSGINEQFF. Here the CDR3 DNA reads TGTGCCAGCAGCTTAGGCGGGACTAGCGGGATTAATGAGCAGTTCTTC.

This clonotype was seen at least ten times. This chain uses TRBV2 with TRBJ1-4, with 7 bases fitting TRBD1. Germline values: CDR1 SNHLY, CDR2 FYNNEI. This CDR3 contains 15 residues. V lost 3 bases to trimming and J lost 8 bases; unmatched junction nucleotides: 9. CDR3 residues: CASSEQTGRIEKLFF. The DNA of the CDR3 is TGTGCCAGCAGTGAGCAGACAGGGCGGATCGAAAAACTGTTTTTT.

With respect to this clonotype: A much larger clone lies a single base off, so this may be a read error. The conserved phenylalanine or tryptophan is not found at the CDR3 terminus, so this likely reflects a read error. The rearrangement uses TRBV12-3 or TRBV12-4 and TRBJ2-7; weak D call: TRBD2 (6 bases). With 3 bases removed from V and 1 base from J, the gap between germline ends came to 16 bases. The CDR3 is made up of 16 amino acids. The CDR3 DNA sequence: TGTGCCAGCAGTTTTTCTGGCGGGGCTTTATCCTACGAGCAGTACTCC. This codes for CASSFSGGALSYEQYS.

The V and J genes are TRBV7-9 and TRBJ2-7; 9 bases fit TRBD1. The ends lost 1 base at V and 2 bases at J; junction bases unmatched: 6. Germline V gene lookup returns CDR1 SEHNR and CDR2 FQNEAQ (reference sequence). This CDR3 is built from 16 residues. The CDR3 here is CASSLVPDRGTYEQYF. The CDR3 nucleotides are TGTGCCAGCAGCTTAGTACCGGACAGGGGAACCTACGAGCAGTACTTC.